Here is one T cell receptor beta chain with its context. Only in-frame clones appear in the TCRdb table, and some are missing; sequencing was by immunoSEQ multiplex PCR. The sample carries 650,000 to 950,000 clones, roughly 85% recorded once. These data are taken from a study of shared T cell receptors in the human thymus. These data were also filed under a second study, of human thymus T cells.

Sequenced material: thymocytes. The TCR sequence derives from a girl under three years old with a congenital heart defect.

The CDR3 nucleotides read TGTGCCAGCAGCCAAGTGACTAAGGGAACTAATGAAAAACTGTTTTTT. Encoded protein: CASSQVTKGTNEKLFF. The V call is TRBV14, the J call TRBJ1-4; D not certain. The CDR3 runs to 16 residues. Germline V lookup: CDR1 SGHDN, CDR2 FVKESK. The V and J ends lost 1 base and 1 base respectively, with 10 bases between them.